This TCR beta chain was retrieved from a study of blood T cell repertoires in COVID-19. About the study: In each case, the material was cDNA or gDNA derived from T cells, B-cell-depleted T cells, or PBMCs.

The CDR3 runs 17 residues. Germline CDR1 reads SGHDN; CDR2 reads FVKESK. With 0 bases removed from V and 10 bases from J, the gap between germline ends came to 22 bases. Original processing notes: Amplification with reference gene primers provided the estimates of nucleated cell counts. This table comes from immunoSEQ multiplex PCR, and its TCRdb copy is limited to in-frame clones, with some not included. V and J calls and clone size are copied from that table; D and trimming were computed from the DNA. The table lists 50,000 to 70,000 clones, 60% to 85% of them singletons. The rearrangement joins TRBV14 to TRBJ2-1; weak D call: TRBD1 (6 bases). Sequencing was done on a sample of peripheral blood. This TCR was recovered from a man in his 60s with acute or convalescent COVID-19. CDR3 sequence: CASSQDIGTYPNLEQFF. The CDR3 DNA reads as TGTGCCAGCAGCCAAGACATCGGGACATACCCCAATTTGGAGCAGTTCTTC.